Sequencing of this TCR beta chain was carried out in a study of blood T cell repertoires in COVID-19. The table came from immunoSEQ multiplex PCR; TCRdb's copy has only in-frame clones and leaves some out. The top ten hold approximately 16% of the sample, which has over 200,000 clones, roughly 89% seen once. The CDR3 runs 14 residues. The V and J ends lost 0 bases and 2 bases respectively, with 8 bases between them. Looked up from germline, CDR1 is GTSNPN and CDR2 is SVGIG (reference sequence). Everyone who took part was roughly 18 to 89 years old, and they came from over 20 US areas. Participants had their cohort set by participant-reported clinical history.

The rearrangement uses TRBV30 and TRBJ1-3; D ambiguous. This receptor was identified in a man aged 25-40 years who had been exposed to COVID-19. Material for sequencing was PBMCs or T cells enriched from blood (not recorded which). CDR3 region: CAWSVDFTGNTIYF. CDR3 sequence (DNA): TGTGCCTGGAGTGTAGACTTTACTGGAAACACCATATATTTT.